One and the same sample provided the 11 T cell receptor beta chains below, sequenced in a study of T cell responses to AZD1222 COVID-19 vaccine. Here immunoSEQ multiplex PCR was the method, and the copy in TCRdb shows in-frame clones only, minus some. The table records some 140,000 clones, around nine tenths of them present only once. The specimen comprised peripheral blood, sampled on day 0 of AZD1222 vaccination. These receptors originate from an adult in good health.

In this sample, this clone turned up many times. The J gene is TRBJ2-3, the V gene TRBV14; weak D call: TRBD1 (5 bases). The V and J ends lost 1 base and 5 bases respectively, with 7 bases between them. Germline V gene lookup returns CDR1 SGHDN and CDR2 FVKESK. The CDR3 contains 13 residues. The CDR3 is CASSQGGQDTQYF. The CDR3 bases are TGTGCCAGCAGCCAAGGGGGCCAAGATACGCAGTATTTT.

The chain has TRBV28 and TRBJ1-2; D ambiguous. The ends were cut back, 2 bases at V and 8 bases at J, with 15 bases in the middle. The CDR3 sequence is 14 residues long. Germline V lookup: CDR1 MDHEN, CDR2 SYDVKM. The CDR3, as DNA: TGTGCCAGCAGTTTACCTCAAGGGAAGCGGGGCTACACCTTC. It codes for CASSLPQGKRGYTF.

The chain couples TRBV29-1 to TRBJ2-5, with 10 bases fitting TRBD2. CDR3 length: 14 amino acids. The V and J ends lost 1 base and 2 bases, in that order; junction bases with no gene match: 1. Germline-derived CDR1 and CDR2 are SQVTM and ANQGSEA. Here the CDR3 reads CSVEATSGQETQYF. In DNA form, the CDR3 reads TGCAGCGTTGAAGCGACTAGCGGGCAAGAGACCCAGTACTTC.

This chain uses TRBV28 with TRBJ2-7; 9 positions match TRBD1. The trim removed 4 bases at V and 2 bases at J, leaving 9 bases unmatched. Germline V gene data show CDR1 as MDHEN and CDR2 as SYDVKM. The CDR3 sequence is 16 residues long. The CDR3 DNA is TGTGCCAGCAGTTCCCCGGGACAGGGTGTTCCCTACGAGCAGTACTTC. This gives the protein CASSSPGQGVPYEQYF. Combining the CDR3 with reference TRBV28 and TRBJ2-7 gives the whole variable domain DVKVTQSSRYLVKRTGEKVFLECVQDMDHENMFWYRQDPGLGLRLIYFSYDVKMKEKGDIPEGYSVSREKKERFSLILESASTNQTSMYLCASSSPGQGVPYEQYFGPGTRLTVT.

This clone has just a few counts. The chain uses TRBV7-3 and TRBJ1-3; possible D gene TRBD1, 5 bases. Germline lookup yields CDR1 SGHTA and CDR2 FQGTGA. The CDR3 is 15 residues long. V shed 4 bases and J shed 2 bases, with 12 bases lying between them. Here the CDR3 DNA reads TGTGCCAGCAGCTCCGACGGGACGGCTGGAAACACCATATATTTT. Translation: CASSSDGTAGNTIYF.

This chain connects TRBV5-4 to TRBJ2-7; 9 bases fit TRBD2. The germline V gene has CDR1 SGHNT and CDR2 YYREEE (reference sequence). The CDR3 length is 15 residues. Losses at the gene ends were 4 bases for V and 0 bases for J; bases not matched to a gene: 5. CDR3 region: CASSRTSGLSYEQYF. CDR3 DNA: TGTGCCAGCAGCCGTACTAGCGGGCTCTCCTACGAGCAGTACTTC.

The gene calls are TRBV24-1 and TRBJ1-2; D not resolved. Germline V gives CDR1 KGHDR, CDR2 SFDVKD. Trimming removed 5 bases at V and 8 bases at J, with 11 bases between. The CDR3 contains 12 residues. This CDR3 reads CATSAGPSGYTF. The DNA for the CDR3 is TGTGCCACCAGTGCTGGGCCATCGGGCTACACCTTC.

This chain uses TRBV7-2 with TRBJ2-5; no clear D gene. Germline CDR1 SGHTA, CDR2 FQGNSA. This CDR3 region has 16 residues. The V and J ends lost 0 bases and 1 base respectively, with 12 bases between them. CDR3 nucleotides: TGTGCCAGCAGCTTAGCCTCCGGTTCGGGCCAAGAGACCCAGTACTTC. This encodes CASSLASGSGQETQYF.

This chain connects TRBV11-3 to TRBJ2-7; D is unresolved. CDR1 and CDR2 from the germline V gene are SGHNT and YENEEA. V dropped 0 bases and J dropped 4 bases, with 4 bases sitting between them. This CDR3 has 12 amino acids. Here the CDR3 DNA reads TGTGCCAGCAGCTTAGACCCTTACGAGCAGTACTTC. As protein: CASSLDPYEQYF.

The chain couples TRBV7-2 to TRBJ2-7; D remains unclear. Trimming cost V 3 bases and J 2 bases, with 5 bases left between them. The CDR3 runs to 12 residues. Germline CDR1 is SGHTA and CDR2 is FQGNSA. The CDR3 is CASSFRPYEQYF. CDR3 coding DNA: TGTGCCAGCAGCTTCCGACCCTACGAGCAGTACTTC.

This sequence joins TRBV29-1 and TRBJ2-1; 14 bases line up with TRBD2. CDR3 length: 15 amino acids. J lost 7 bases, V lost 4 bases, and 6 bases had no gene match. Germline values: CDR1 SQVTM, CDR2 ANQGSEA. This CDR3 reads CSVGGTSGRLNEQFF. The DNA for the CDR3 is TGCAGCGTTGGGGGGACTAGCGGGAGATTGAATGAGCAGTTCTTC.